These T cell receptor beta chains were read from a single sample in a study of blood T cell repertoires in COVID-19. Libraries were prepared by immunoSEQ multiplex PCR; TCRdb keeps only in-frame clonotypes and omits some of them. The data contain roughly 420,000 clones, around 87% of them singletons. Sequences were obtained from PBMCs or T cells enriched from blood (not recorded which). The source is a woman aged 25-40 years with acute COVID-19. CDR3s include the opening cysteine and the closing phenylalanine or tryptophan.

j_gene	v_gene	CDR3aa
TRBJ2-7	TRBV7-2	CASSLSEVYEQYF
TRBJ2-1	TRBV5-1	CASSPGTSGGNEQFF
TRBJ2-1	TRBV10-3	CAISGVGPYNEQFF
TRBJ1-5	TRBV6-1	CASSEIRVSNQPQHF
TRBJ2-1	TRBV7-2	CASRQGPIYNEQFF
TRBJ2-3	TRBV7-8	CASSLGNKDSYTDTQYF
TRBJ1-4	TRBV3-1/TRBV3-2	CASSQDRGEKLFF
TRBJ2-7	TRBV6-2/TRBV6-3	CASSRSYEQYF
TRBJ2-7	TRBV5-6	CASSLGRSYEQYF
TRBJ2-2	TRBV19	CASSLRVAGELFF
TRBJ2-7	TRBV5-6	CASSLLSTQQYF
TRBJ2-2	TRBV30	CAWSGQGSAGELFF
TRBJ1-1	TRBV27	CATRTWTTTNTEAFF
TRBJ2-1	TRBV6-6	CASSYGADEQFF
TRBJ1-1	TRBV5-1	CASSLTKGYLDTEAFF
TRBJ1-2	TRBV5-6	CASSTDRSHGYTF
TRBJ2-2	TRBV5-1	CASSLSGGVVTGELFF
TRBJ2-2	TRBV19	CASSIDVLRAGTGELFF
TRBJ2-5	TRBV11-2	CASSLVGQGETQYF
TRBJ2-1	TRBV7-3	CASSLTIDNEQFF
TRBJ1-2	TRBV4-2	CASSQDLTVTYGYTF
TRBJ2-3	TRBV7-8	CASSLDRGTDTQYF
TRBJ1-2	TRBV20-1	CSASTGQSYGYTF
TRBJ1-3	TRBV27	CASSPIPDRGLGNTIYF
TRBJ2-3	TRBV18	CASSPPGTDTQYF
TRBJ1-4	TRBV6-1	CASSEGESPPGKLFF
TRBJ1-4	TRBV24-1	CATSDWAGGGALEKLFF
TRBJ1-5	TRBV3-1/TRBV3-2	CASSQEGGVRNQPQHF
TRBJ2-1	TRBV2	CASSAGISSYNEQFF
TRBJ1-4	TRBV5-6	CASSETGSPNEKLFF
TRBJ2-2	TRBV2	CASSVSRTGLGELFF
TRBJ1-3	TRBV3-1/TRBV3-2	CASSHRGPLRSGNTIYF
TRBJ1-4	TRBV4-1	CASSQGQGSNEKLFF
TRBJ1-4	TRBV18	CASSGDSGANEKLFF
TRBJ1-6	TRBV18	CASSSGNSPLHF
TRBJ2-1	TRBV24-1	CATSDVQGNYNEQFF
TRBJ1-1	TRBV5-1	CASSLTANTEAFF
TRBJ1-5	TRBV19	CASHRGSSNQPQHF
TRBJ2-3	TRBV19	CASSRRGGTDTQYF
TRBJ1-2	TRBV5-1	CASSGGTGDYGYTF
TRBJ2-2	TRBV7-8	CASSLARGGRDTGELFF
TRBJ2-7	TRBV7-9	CASSSLRDRVPVHYEQYF
TRBJ2-6	TRBV12-3/TRBV12-4	CASGDRANVLTF
TRBJ1-2	TRBV5-7	CASRPGQGVEGYGYTF
TRBJ1-4	TRBV9	CASSWGATNEKLFF
TRBJ2-1	TRBV10-3	CAIQGMSYNEQFF
TRBJ1-4	TRBV6-4	CASRVRDYHPSNEKLFF
TRBJ2-7	TRBV6-5	CASIGQRTQYF
TRBJ1-2	TRBV19	CASSMVIAGGNYGYTF
TRBJ2-2	TRBV11-2	CASSSRTGAAGELFF
TRBJ1-4	TRBV5-1	CASSPRGQVVEKNEKLFF
TRBJ1-4	TRBV21-1	CASSKDIYRKTNEKLFF
TRBJ2-3	TRBV9	CASSVGPSGGSTDTQYF
TRBJ2-7	TRBV14	CASSQDGGSLSYEQYF
TRBJ2-2	TRBV9	CASSTHRGETGELFF
TRBJ1-6	TRBV7-9	CASSQTDSYNSPLHF